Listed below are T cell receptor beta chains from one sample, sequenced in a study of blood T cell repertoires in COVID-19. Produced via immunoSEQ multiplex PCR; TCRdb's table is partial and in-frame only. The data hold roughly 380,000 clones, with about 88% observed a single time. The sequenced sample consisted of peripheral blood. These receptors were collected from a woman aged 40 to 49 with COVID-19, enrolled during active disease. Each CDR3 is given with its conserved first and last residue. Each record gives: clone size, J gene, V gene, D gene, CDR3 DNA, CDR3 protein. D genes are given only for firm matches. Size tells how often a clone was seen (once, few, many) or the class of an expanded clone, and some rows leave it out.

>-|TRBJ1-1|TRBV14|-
TGTGCCAGCAGCCCGAGGAGGGACACTGAAGCTTTCTTT
CASSPRRDTEAFF
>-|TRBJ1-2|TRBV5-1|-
TGCGCCAGCAGCTTGTCCGGCAGGGACATTTATGGCTACACCTTC
CASSLSGRDIYGYTF
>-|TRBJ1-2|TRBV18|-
TGTGCCAGCTCACCAACTTCCGGGACACCGAACGGCTACACCTTC
CASSPTSGTPNGYTF
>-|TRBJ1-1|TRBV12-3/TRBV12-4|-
TGTGCCAGCAGTTTCGGGGGAACTGAAGCTTTCTTT
CASSFGGTEAFF
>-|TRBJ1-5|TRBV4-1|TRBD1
TGCGCCAGCAGTATTGGGACAGGGGGAAATCAGCCCCAGCATTTT
CASSIGTGGNQPQHF
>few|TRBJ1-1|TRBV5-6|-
TGTGCCAGCAGCTTGTTAAGCGACCGGGAGGGTACTGAAGCTTTCTTT
CASSLLSDREGTEAFF
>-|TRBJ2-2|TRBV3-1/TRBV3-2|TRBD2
TGTGCCAGCAGCGTTCCTGGGGGGGTCACCGGGGAGCTGTTTTTT
CASSVPGGVTGELFF
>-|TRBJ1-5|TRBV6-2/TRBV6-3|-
TGTGCCAGCAGTCGACTGGACTCAGCCCAGCATTTT
CASSRLDSAQHF
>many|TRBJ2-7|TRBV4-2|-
TGTGCCAGCAGCCAAGATTATCACAGCACCTACGAGCAGTACTTC
CASSQDYHSTYEQYF
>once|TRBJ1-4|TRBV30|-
TGTGCCTGGAGTACCCCCCCCAAGGGGGAAAAACTGTTTTTT
CAWSTPPKGEKLFF
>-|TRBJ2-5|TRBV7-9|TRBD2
TGTGCCAGCAGCTTAGATAGCGGGAGGGAAACCCAGTACTTC
CASSLDSGRETQYF
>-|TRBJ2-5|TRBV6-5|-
TGTGCCAGCAGCCAACCCATCGGAGAGACCCAGTACTTC
CASSQPIGETQYF
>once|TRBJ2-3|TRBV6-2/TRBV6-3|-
TGTGCCAGCAGTTACTACGGGGGAACAGATACGCAGTATTTT
CASSYYGGTDTQYF
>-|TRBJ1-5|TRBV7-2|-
TGTGCCAGCAGCCAAACCACAGGGAACAATCAGCCCCAGCATTTT
CASSQTTGNNQPQHF
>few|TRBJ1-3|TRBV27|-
TGTGCCAGCAGTCCCTGGCTCTCTGGAAACACCATATATTTT
CASSPWLSGNTIYF
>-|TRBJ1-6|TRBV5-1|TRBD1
TGCGCCAGCAGCTTAGGGACAGGCTATAATTCACCCCTCCACTTT
CASSLGTGYNSPLHF
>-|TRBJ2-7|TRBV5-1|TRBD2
TGCGCCAGCAGCTTCGCGGGGGGGGCCTCATACGAGCAGTACTTC
CASSFAGGASYEQYF
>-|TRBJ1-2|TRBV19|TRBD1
TGTGCCAGTAGTATCCTTACAGGGGGCGCGTCCGGCTACACCTTC
CASSILTGGASGYTF
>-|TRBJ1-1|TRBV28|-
TGTGCCAGCAGCCGAGGACAGTACGAGGGAGCTTTCTTT
CASSRGQYEGAFF
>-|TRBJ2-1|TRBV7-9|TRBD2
TGTGCCAGCAGCTTAGGTTCCGGGACTAGCCACAATGAGCAGTTCTTC
CASSLGSGTSHNEQFF
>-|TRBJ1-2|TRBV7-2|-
TGTGCCAGCAGCAGGGGGGGAACAGGCGGCTACACCTTC
CASSRGGTGGYTF
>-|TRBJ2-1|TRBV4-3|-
TGCGCCAGCAGCCAACCCGGAGACTACAATGAGCAGTTCTTC
CASSQPGDYNEQFF
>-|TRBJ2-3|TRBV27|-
TGTGCCAGCAGTTTCTTTAGCACAGATACGCAGTATTTT
CASSFFSTDTQYF
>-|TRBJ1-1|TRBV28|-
TGTGCCAGCAGTTTATCGGTGTGGACTGAAGCTTTCTTT
CASSLSVWTEAFF
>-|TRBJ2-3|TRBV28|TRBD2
TGTGCCAGCAGTTTTGTAGCGGGGACAGATACGCAGTATTTT
CASSFVAGTDTQYF
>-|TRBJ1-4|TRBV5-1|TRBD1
TGCGCCAGCAGAAATGGGACAGGGTATAATGAAAAACTGTTTTTT
CASRNGTGYNEKLFF
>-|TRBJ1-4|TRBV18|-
TGTGCCAGCTCACCAGAGCCCGCAGGGTCTGTAACTAATGAAAAACTGTTTTTT
CASSPEPAGSVTNEKLFF
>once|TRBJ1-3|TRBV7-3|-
TGTGCCAGCAGCCTCCGGGCTGGAAACACCATATATTTT
CASSLRAGNTIYF
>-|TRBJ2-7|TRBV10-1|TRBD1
TGCGCCAGCAGTTGGGACAGCCCCTACGAGCAGTACTTC
CASSWDSPYEQYF
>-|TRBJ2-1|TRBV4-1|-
TGCGCCAGCAGCCAAGTAGGTGCGGGACGCAATGAGCAGTTCTTC
CASSQVGAGRNEQFF
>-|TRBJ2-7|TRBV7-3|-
TGTGCCAGCAGCTTAGGGCAGGGGAGCCACGAGCAGTACTTC
CASSLGQGSHEQYF
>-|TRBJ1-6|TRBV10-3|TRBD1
TGTGCCATCAGTGAGTCGGGGACAGGGGGATCACCCCTCCACTTT
CAISESGTGGSPLHF
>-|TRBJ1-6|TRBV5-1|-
TGCGCCAGCTCACAGGGCTCAGGGAACTCACCCCTCCACTTT
CASSQGSGNSPLHF
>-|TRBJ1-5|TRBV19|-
TGTGCCAGTAGATCCCCGGGAGGCAGCAATCAGCCCCAGCATTTT
CASRSPGGSNQPQHF
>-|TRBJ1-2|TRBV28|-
TGTGCCAGCAGTTTCCCTTTAGCGGGCTATGGCTACACCTTC
CASSFPLAGYGYTF
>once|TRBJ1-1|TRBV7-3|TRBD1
TGTGCCAGCAGCTTAGAGGGGACAGGGACCCCGGCCTTTTCGGCTGAAGCTTTCTTT
CASSLEGTGTPAFSAEAFF
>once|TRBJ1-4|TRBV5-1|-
TGCGCCAGCAGCTTGGGGCCAGATAATGAAAAACTGTTTTTT
CASSLGPDNEKLFF
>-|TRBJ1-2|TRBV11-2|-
TGTGCCAGCAGCTTAGGGGGACACATTGCTTATGGCTACACCTTC
CASSLGGHIAYGYTF
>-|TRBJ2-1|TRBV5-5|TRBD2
TGTGCCAGCAGCTTGGTACCACTAGCGGGAGTATTGGAGGAGCAGTTCTTC
CASSLVPLAGVLEEQFF
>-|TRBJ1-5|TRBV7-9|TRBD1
TGTGCCAGCAGCGAGGGGACAGGGCAGGTACAGCCCCAGCATTTT
CASSEGTGQVQPQHF
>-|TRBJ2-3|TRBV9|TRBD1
TGTGCCAGCAGCGTGTGGACAGGGGGCTCAGATACGCAGTATTTT
CASSVWTGGSDTQYF
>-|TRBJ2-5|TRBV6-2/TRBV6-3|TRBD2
TGTGCCAGCAGTTATGTTGGACTAGGAGAAGAGACCCAGTACTTC
CASSYVGLGEETQYF
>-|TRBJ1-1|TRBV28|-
TGTGCCAGCAGTCGCCATGTGACTATGAACACTGAAGCTTTCTTT
CASSRHVTMNTEAFF
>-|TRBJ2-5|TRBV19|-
TGTGCCAGTAGTAGGGCAGCCCAAGAGACCCAGTACTTC
CASSRAAQETQYF
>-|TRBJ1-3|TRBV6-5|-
TGTGCCAGCAGTTACGGGGGGGGTTACTCTGGAAACACCATATATTTT
CASSYGGGYSGNTIYF
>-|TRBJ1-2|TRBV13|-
TGTGCCAGCAGCTTACGTCCCAGCTATGGCTACACCTTC
CASSLRPSYGYTF
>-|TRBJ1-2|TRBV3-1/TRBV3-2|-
TGTGCCAGCAGCCAAGATTTGGGCAGGGTTTGGGGCTACACCTTC
CASSQDLGRVWGYTF
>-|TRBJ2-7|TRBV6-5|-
TGTGCCAGCAGTTACAGCCAGGATAACTCCTACGAGCAGTACTTC
CASSYSQDNSYEQYF
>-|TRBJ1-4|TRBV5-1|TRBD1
TGCGCCAGCAGCTTGGGGACAGGGAATGAAAAACTGTTTTTT
CASSLGTGNEKLFF
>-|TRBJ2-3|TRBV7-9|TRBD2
TGTGCCAGCAGCTTCGAAAGCGGGAGGCGCTTGGATACGCAGTATTTT
CASSFESGRRLDTQYF
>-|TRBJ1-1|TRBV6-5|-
TGTGCCAGCAGTTACTCGGGAGGGGCAGCGGGCACTGAAGCTTTCTTT
CASSYSGGAAGTEAFF
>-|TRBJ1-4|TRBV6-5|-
TGTGCCAGCGCATTGGGAGCAGCCGGGCGTGAAAAACTGTTTTTT
CASALGAAGREKLFF
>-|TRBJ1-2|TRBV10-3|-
TGTGCCACCGAATCAGGTGCCAACTATGGCTACACCTTC
CATESGANYGYTF
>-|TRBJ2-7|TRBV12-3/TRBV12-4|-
TGTGCCAGCAGTTACGGGTACGAGCAGTACTTC
CASSYGYEQYF
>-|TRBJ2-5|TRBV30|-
TGTGCCTGGAGCACCGGGACAAGGGCGGTGGGGACCCAGTACTTC
CAWSTGTRAVGTQYF